This TCR beta chain derives from a study of blood T cell repertoires in COVID-19. Across the whole study: Italy, Spain and the United States were the sources of the convalescent and acute COVID-19 samples. Sources were T cells, B-cell-depleted T cells, or PBMCs; the material itself was cDNA or gDNA.

Source study methods: From reference gene primer amplification, estimates of nucleated cell counts were derived. Only in-frame clones appear in the TCRdb table, and some are missing; sequencing was by immunoSEQ multiplex PCR. That table supplies the V and J calls and clone size; D and trimming were determined from the DNA. The sample consists of 200,000 or so clones, roughly 79% of them appearing once. The CDR3 covers 13 residues. V lost 6 bases to trimming and J lost 0 bases, with 8 bases between them. The receptor was isolated from a human donor with acute or convalescent COVID-19. The donor label of this sample is uncertain. This sequence joins TRBV12-3 or TRBV12-4 and TRBJ2-5; a possible D gene is TRBD1 (6 bases). The source material was peripheral blood. CDR3 nucleotide sequence: TGTGCCAGCAGGGACAGTAACCAAGAGACCCAGTACTTC. It yields the protein CASRDSNQETQYF.